This T cell receptor (beta chain) was recorded in a study of human T cells and chemical hapten exposure (dated by TCRdb to the early 2020s). Looking at the study overall: For sensitization, 2% DPC in acetone was applied to a roughly 2 cm by roughly 2 cm area of upper inner arm skin. Throughout the approximately 24-week study period, patients were also given weekly therapeutic DPC doses on the scalp. Patch tests used Finn chambers with 0.01% DPC on the upper back, scored after 6 days by International Contact Dermatitis Research Group standards. The mostly female patient cohort included alopecia areata with under or over 50% scalp involvement, alopecia totalis and alopecia universalis. The libraries were sequenced as a pool, and the TCR yield per sample differed mostly because of small variations in library volumes within the pool. Peripheral blood TCR repertoire changes were tracked in vivo in alopecia patients during primary and secondary sensitization to the hapten diphenylcyclopropenone (DPC). Blood was sampled from patients pre-sensitization (week 0) and at 2, 6 and about 24 weeks after DPC sensitization. About 28 alopecia patients gave blood for TCR sequencing at one to four time points (pre-sensitization, 2, 6 and 24 weeks).

As concerns this clonotype: Its antigen has not been determined. No per-base quality is available; no much larger clone lies one base away.

The library was prepared using RACE. Sequencing was performed on a NextSeq 500. During library preparation, unique molecular identifiers were attached to individual cDNA molecules so that TCRs could be counted quantitatively and reproducibly. Both TCR alpha and TCR beta chains were sequenced from each blood RNA sample. Per the authors' processing: Samples had a median of 95,638 TCRs, with a range from roughly 20,000 to 700,000. V, J and CDR3 annotation of the TCR reads was carried out using the Decombinator software suite. Every sample was subsampled to the same number of TCRs (28,000) for the PS versus PT1 abundance plots. Expanded TCRs were defined as absent before sensitization and observed at least eight times at the 2-week time point. The public reads were run again by TCRdb, first through fastp at Q25 and then through MiXCR, and only productive beta chains were kept. Under each unique CDR3 protein, matching rows form one entry showing the most common genes and DNA. V and J calls and clone size were set by TCRdb, not the authors. The sample table lists under 200,000 distinct CDR3 sequences, 25% to 30% of them with a count of one. The ten most abundant clones make up under 2.5% of the sample.

On the study overall, not on this receptor specifically: Compared with pre-sensitization or healthy control sets, expanded TCRs formed significantly more large CDR3 similarity clusters, which is consistent with antigen-driven responses. Patch test score correlated positively with the number of PT1 expanded TCRs, reaching significance at thresholds 8, 16 and 32 but not at 4. No change with DPC sensitization was found in the number of TCRs above 1 in 1000 frequency, and no evidence of global repertoire structure alterations was found. After repeated subsampling, changes were observed in the strength of the expansion versus patch-test correlation and in the threshold at which the correlation became significant. Alopecia, a presumed autoimmune disease, was present in all patients, so the immune response of the patients might differ from that of healthy individuals.

Read against the paper, the sample's time point label means: patch test 3, about 24 weeks after DPC sensitization. The treatment or condition label, read with the paper, signifies: therapeutic diphenylcyclopropenone sensitization with weekly scalp DPC. Blood at each patch-test visit was drawn before the patch test was applied. Patients were eligible if aged 18 to 70, diagnosed with alopecia and judged suitable for DPC therapy, and pregnant patients were excluded. Total RNA was extracted from unfractionated whole blood that had been collected in Tempus Blood RNA tubes. For this chain, trimming is 5 bases at the V end and 4 bases at the J end, and the number of junction bases without a gene match is 8. Taken from cysteine to phenylalanine, the CDR3 has 13 residues. CDR3 DNA only is kept here, 39 bases in frame from base 1. Via the germline V gene (reference sequence), CDR1 is DFQATT and CDR2 SNEGSKA.

The receptor's source is a woman between 18 and 30 years old with alopecia areata. Some clones in this sample may be carry-over from other donors' samples. The sequencing here drew on whole blood, taken in connection with sensitization to the hapten diphenylcyclopropenone (DPC). The chain uses TRBV20-1 and TRBJ2-7; TRBD1 fits 7 bases in the junction. The CDR3 here reads CSAWTGNSYEQYF. The DNA is TGCAGTGCTTGGACAGGTAATTCGTACGAGCAGTACTTC.